This T cell receptor beta chain derives from a study of blood T cell repertoires in COVID-19. Study in general: Sites across the United States, Italy and Spain contributed samples from acute and convalescent COVID-19. The cDNA or gDNA used as material had been derived from T cells, B-cell-depleted T cells, or PBMCs.

Generated by immunoSEQ multiplex PCR, the TCRdb table keeps only in-frame clones and is missing some. The sample carries around 140,000 clones, 88% recorded once. This CDR3 contains 14 residues. V lost 6 bases, J lost 0 bases, and 11 bases lay in between. Germline V lookup: CDR1 KGHSH, CDR2 LQKENI. The clonotype originates from a woman aged 50 to 65 with acute or convalescent COVID-19. The sample consisted of peripheral blood. The V and J genes are TRBV18 and TRBJ1-2, with unresolved D. The CDR3 region has the DNA TGTGCCAGCTCGCCCGGAGAGGCTAACTATGGCTACACCTTC. Its protein product is CASSPGEANYGYTF.